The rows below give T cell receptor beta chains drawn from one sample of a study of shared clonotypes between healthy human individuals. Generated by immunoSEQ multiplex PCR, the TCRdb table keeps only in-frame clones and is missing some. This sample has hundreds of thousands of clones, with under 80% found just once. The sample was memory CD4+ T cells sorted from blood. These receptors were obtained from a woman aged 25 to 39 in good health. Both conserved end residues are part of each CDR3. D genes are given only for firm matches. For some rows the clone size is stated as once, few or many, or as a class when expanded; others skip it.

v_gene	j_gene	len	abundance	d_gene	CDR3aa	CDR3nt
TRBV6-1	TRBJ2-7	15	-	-	CASHPNTQGSYEQYF	TGTGCCAGCCACCCGAACACACAGGGCTCCTACGAGCAGTACTTC
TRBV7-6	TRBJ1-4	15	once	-	CASSLGGQGGEKLFF	TGTGCCAGCAGCTTAGGGGGCCAGGGAGGTGAAAAACTGTTTTTT
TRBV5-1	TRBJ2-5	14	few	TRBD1	CASSFQGDQETQYF	TGCGCCAGCAGCTTCCAGGGGGACCAAGAGACCCAGTACTTC
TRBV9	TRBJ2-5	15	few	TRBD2	CASSGTLAGGETQYF	TGTGCCAGCAGCGGGACCTTAGCGGGAGGCGAGACCCAGTACTTC
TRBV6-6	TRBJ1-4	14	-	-	CASSVTLGDEKLFF	TGTGCCAGCAGCGTGACCCTGGGGGATGAAAAACTGTTTTTT
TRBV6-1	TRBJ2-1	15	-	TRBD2	CATESGRTAGDEQFF	TGTGCCACAGAAAGCGGGAGGACTGCTGGTGATGAGCAGTTCTTC
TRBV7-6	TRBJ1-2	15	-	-	CASSLSAGSNYGYTF	TGTGCCAGCAGCTTAAGCGCAGGGTCTAACTATGGCTACACCTTC
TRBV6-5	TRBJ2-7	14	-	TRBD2	CASSPGGNLYEQYF	TGTGCCAGCAGCCCCGGGGGGAACCTATACGAGCAGTACTTC
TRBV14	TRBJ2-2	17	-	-	CASSPTRSYFNTGELFF	TGTGCCAGCAGCCCGACCCGATCTTACTTTAACACCGGGGAGCTGTTTTTT
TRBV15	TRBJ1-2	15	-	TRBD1	CATSRETGGKYGYTF	TGTGCCACCAGCAGAGAGACAGGGGGCAAGTATGGCTACACCTTC
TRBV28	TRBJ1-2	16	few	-	CASRNPNFGGPKGYTF	TGTGCCAGCAGGAACCCAAATTTTGGGGGGCCTAAGGGCTACACCTTC
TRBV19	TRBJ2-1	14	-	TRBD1	CASRAGGADNEQFF	TGTGCCAGTAGGGCAGGGGGCGCAGATAATGAGCAGTTCTTC
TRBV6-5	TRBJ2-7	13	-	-	CASSYGGTYEQYF	TGTGCCAGCAGTTACGGAGGTACCTACGAGCAGTACTTC
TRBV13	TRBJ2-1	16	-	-	CASSRRTLSSYNEQFF	TGTGCCAGCAGCCGGCGGACTCTCAGCTCCTACAATGAGCAGTTCTTC
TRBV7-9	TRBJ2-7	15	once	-	CASSLEGGRRYEQYF	TGTGCCAGCAGCTTAGAGGGGGGCAGACGCTACGAGCAGTACTTC
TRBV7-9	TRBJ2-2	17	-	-	CASSSLTQGEDTGELFF	TGTGCCAGCAGCTCACTAACACAGGGTGAGGACACCGGGGAGCTGTTTTTT
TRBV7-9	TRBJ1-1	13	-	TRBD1	CASSLGTVNEAFF	TGTGCCAGCAGCCTAGGGACAGTGAATGAAGCTTTCTTT
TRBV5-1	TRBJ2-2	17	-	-	CASSWVVGRTNTGELFF	TGCGCCAGCAGCTGGGTGGTGGGACGGACGAACACCGGGGAGCTGTTTTTT
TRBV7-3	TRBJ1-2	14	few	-	CASSLQGTNYGYTF	TGTGCCAGCAGCTTACAGGGGACAAACTATGGCTACACCTTC
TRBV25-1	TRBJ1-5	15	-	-	CASSECLRQNQPQHF	TGTGCCAGCAGTGAATGTTTGCGGCAGAATCAGCCCCAGCATTTT
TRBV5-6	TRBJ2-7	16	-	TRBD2	CASSRLAGGPFYEQYF	TGTGCCAGCAGCCGACTAGCGGGAGGGCCTTTCTACGAGCAGTACTTC
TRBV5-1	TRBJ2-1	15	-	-	CASSPGGRWGNEQFF	TGCGCCAGCAGCCCGGGCGGGCGCTGGGGCAATGAGCAGTTCTTC
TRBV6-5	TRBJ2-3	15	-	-	CASSYPGGGTDTQYF	TGTGCCAGCAGTTACCCCGGAGGGGGGACAGATACGCAGTATTTT
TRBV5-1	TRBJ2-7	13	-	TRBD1	CASSLDRGRVQYF	TGCGCCAGCAGCTTAGACAGGGGGCGCGTGCAGTACTTC